This section outlines one TCR beta chain sequence together with its context. Its antigen is unidentified. One entry per CDR3 protein results from TCRdb running MiXCR on the RT-PCR reads. The table has around 540,000 distinct CDR3 sequences, about 12% seen once; the top ten hold roughly a tenth. The data derive from a study of response to subunit inactivated influenza vaccine. CDR1 is SGHRS and CDR2 is YFSETQ in the germline V gene. The length of the CDR3 is 14 residues. V was pared by 4 bases and J by 1 base, with 4 bases of the junction left unmatched. Study-wide points: Authors suggested each seasonal flu vaccination may recruit only limited numbers of new T cells.

This specimen consisted of PBMCs from blood, obtained on the day of vaccination. The chain carries TRBV5-1 and TRBJ1-1; 7 bases map to TRBD1. The source of this sequence is a man in his fifties who received an inactivated influenza vaccine. DNA of the CDR3: TGCGCCAGCAGCCCGGGGGACAGGAACACTGAAGCTTTCTTT. Protein: CASSPGDRNTEAFF.